A single sample gave rise to the 10 T cell receptor beta chains below, sequenced in a study of cytomegalovirus exposure and HLA in healthy donors. The PCR used 60 Vbeta and 13 Jbeta primers. Repertoires were generated with immunoSEQ multiplex PCR, while TCRdb's copy carries only in-frame clones and drops some. The sample shows about 180,000 clones, roughly 85% of them seen only once. Sequenced sample: PBMCs. The receptors come from a woman in her thirties or forties in good health and CMV-seronegative.

Concerning this clone: A read error may account for a junction end that differs from germline. The chain has TRBV29-1 and TRBJ1-2; D not certain. Per germline, CDR1 SQVTM and CDR2 ANQGSEA. The CDR3 has 11 residues. CDR3 sequence (DNA): TGCAGCGTTGAAGATCACGCGGGCTACATCTTC. Its translation is CSVEDHAGYIF.

This clone was seen just once. The chain has TRBV27 and TRBJ2-5; 9 bases line up with TRBD2. This CDR3 is 16 amino acids long. Trimming removed 4 bases from V and 1 base from J; junction bases left unmatched: 7. The germline CDR1 and CDR2 sequences are MNHEY and SMNVEV (reference sequence). As DNA, the CDR3 is TGTGCCAGCAGTTCCTTAGCGGGAGCTTTCCAAGAGACCCAGTACTTC. It specifies CASSSLAGAFQETQYF.

The chain combines TRBV9 with TRBJ2-7, with 9 bases lining up with TRBD2. This CDR3 region has 15 residues. Germline assignment: CDR1 SGDLS and CDR2 YYNGEE. The V segment lost 4 bases and the J segment 0 bases; nucleotides outside the gene matches: 5. Written as DNA, the CDR3 is TGTGCCAGCAGCCCTCGGACTAGCGCCTCCTACGAGCAGTACTTC. This codes for CASSPRTSASYEQYF.

The chain recombines TRBV28 with TRBJ1-1; D unclear. The CDR3 totals 13 residues. Trimming took 2 bases from V and 4 from J, leaving 8 bases between them. Germline V gene data show CDR1 as MDHEN and CDR2 as SYDVKM. The CDR3 protein is CASSLGGVTEAFF. The CDR3 DNA sequence: TGTGCCAGCAGTTTAGGCGGGGTCACTGAAGCTTTCTTT.

This chain joins TRBV19 and TRBJ2-7; TRBD1 agrees at 11 bases. The V and J ends lost 7 bases and 4 bases, in that order; junction bases with no gene match: 9. Germline CDR1 LNHDA, CDR2 SQIVND (reference sequence). This CDR3 has 15 residues. CDR3 DNA sequence: TGTGCCAGTACCTTCGGACAGGGGGCTGGGTACGAGCAGTACTTC. Translated, it gives CASTFGQGAGYEQYF.

The chain employs TRBV5-1 and TRBJ1-3, with D perhaps matching TRBD1 (5 bases). The CDR3 consists of 15 residues. Trimming took off 2 bases at V and 8 bases at J, with 17 bases between the two ends. CDR1 is SGHRS and CDR2 is YFSETQ in the germline V gene. The CDR3 nucleotides are TGCGCCAGCAGCTTTGGGGGGTCGGCGGTGGACACCATATATTTT. This encodes CASSFGGSAVDTIYF.

J is TRBJ1-2 and V is TRBV5-6, with 8 bases aligning to TRBD1. V gave up 4 bases and J gave up 7 bases; unmatched junction bases: 9. The CDR3 is 14 residues long. Germline V gene lookup returns CDR1 SGHDT and CDR2 YYEEEE. The CDR3 DNA follows: TGTGCCAGCAGCCCTCCCGGACAGGGCGCTGGCTACACCTTC. It yields the protein CASSPPGQGAGYTF.

This sequence joins TRBV7-2 and TRBJ1-3; possibly TRBD1 for D (5 bases). The V and J ends lost 1 base and 2 bases respectively, with 9 bases between them. Germline V gene data show CDR1 as SGHTA and CDR2 as FQGNSA. The CDR3 is 15 residues long. The CDR3 coding sequence is TGTGCCAGCAGCTTAGGGGGGAGGGCTGGAAACACCATATATTTT. This sequence encodes CASSLGGRAGNTIYF.

This clone has a single count. The genes are TRBV6-5 and TRBJ1-4; no firm D call. The V gene lost 5 bases and the J gene lost 0 bases, with 10 bases spanning the gap. The length of the CDR3 is 15 residues. Germline values: CDR1 MNHEY, CDR2 SVGAGI. CDR3 nucleotide sequence: TGTGCCAGCAGTCAAACAGCTTCAACTAATGAAAAACTGTTTTTT. Its protein product is CASSQTASTNEKLFF.

The V call is TRBV9, the J call TRBJ1-1, with 7 bases identical to TRBD1. This CDR3 is 14 amino acids long. Germline CDR1 reads SGDLS; CDR2 reads YYNGEE. V dropped 8 bases and J dropped 0; count of bases not matched to a gene: 7. The CDR3 loop is CASTTGALNTEAFF. The CDR3 DNA reads as TGTGCCAGTACCACAGGGGCTCTGAACACTGAAGCTTTCTTT. The full variable domain, in which reference TRBV9 and TRBJ1-1 provide the parts outside the CDR3, is DSGVTQTPKHLITATGQRVTLRCSPRSGDLSVYWYQQSLDQGLQFLIQYYNGEERAKGNILERFSAQQFPDLHSELNLSSLELGDSALYFCASTTGALNTEAFFGQGTRLTVV.